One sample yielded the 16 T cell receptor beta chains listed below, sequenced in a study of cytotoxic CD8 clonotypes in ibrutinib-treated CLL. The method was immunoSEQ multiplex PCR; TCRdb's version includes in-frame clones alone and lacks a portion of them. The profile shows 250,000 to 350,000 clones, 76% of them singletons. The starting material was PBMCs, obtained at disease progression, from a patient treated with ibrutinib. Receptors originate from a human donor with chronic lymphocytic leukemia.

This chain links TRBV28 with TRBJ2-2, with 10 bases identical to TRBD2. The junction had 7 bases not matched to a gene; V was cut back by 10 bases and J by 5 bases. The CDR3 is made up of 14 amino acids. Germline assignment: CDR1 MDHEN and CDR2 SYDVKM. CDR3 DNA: TGTGCCACCCTAGCGGGAGAGCGGACCGGGGAGCTGTTTTTT. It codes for CATLAGERTGELFF.

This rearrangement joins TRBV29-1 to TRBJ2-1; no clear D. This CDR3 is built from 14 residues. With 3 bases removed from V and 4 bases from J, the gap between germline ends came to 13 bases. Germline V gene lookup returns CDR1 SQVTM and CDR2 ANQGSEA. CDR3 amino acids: CSVEYAELYNEQFF. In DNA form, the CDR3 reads TGCAGCGTTGAGTACGCCGAACTTTACAATGAGCAGTTCTTC.

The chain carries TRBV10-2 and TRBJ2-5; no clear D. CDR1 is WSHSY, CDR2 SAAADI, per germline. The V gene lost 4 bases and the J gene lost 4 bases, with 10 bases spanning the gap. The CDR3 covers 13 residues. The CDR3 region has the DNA TGCGCCAGCAGTGCGAGTGTTGGAGAGACCCAGTACTTC. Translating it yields CASSASVGETQYF.

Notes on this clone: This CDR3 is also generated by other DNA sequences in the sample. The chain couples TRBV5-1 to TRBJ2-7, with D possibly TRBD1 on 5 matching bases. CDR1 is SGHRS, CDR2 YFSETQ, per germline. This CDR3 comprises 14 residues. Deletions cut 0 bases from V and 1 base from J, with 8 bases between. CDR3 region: CASSLGQGSYEQYF. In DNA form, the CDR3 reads TGCGCCAGCAGCTTGGGCCAGGGATCCTACGAGCAGTACTTC. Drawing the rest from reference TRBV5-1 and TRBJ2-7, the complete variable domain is KAGVTQTPRYLIKTRGQQVTLSCSPISGHRSVSWYQQTPGQGLQFLFEYFSETQRNKGNFPGRFSGRQFSNSRSEMNVSTLELGDSALYLCASSLGQGSYEQYFGPGTRLTVT.

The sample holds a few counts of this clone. The CDR3 here is CASGPTAQTPETQYF. CDR3 nucleotides: TGTGCTAGTGGTCCAACGGCCCAGACCCCCGAGACCCAGTACTTC. The chain combines TRBV12-5 with TRBJ2-5; D gene unclear. CDR3 length: 15 amino acids. V was trimmed by 5 bases and J by 5 bases, leaving 18 bases between them. Germline values: CDR1 LGHNT, CDR2 FRNRAP.

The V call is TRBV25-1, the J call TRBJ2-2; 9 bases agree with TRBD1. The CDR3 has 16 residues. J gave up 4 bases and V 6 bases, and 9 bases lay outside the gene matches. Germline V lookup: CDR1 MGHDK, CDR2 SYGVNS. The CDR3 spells CASSAPGQGSTGELFF. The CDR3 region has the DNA TGTGCCAGCAGCGCTCCGGGACAGGGTTCCACCGGGGAGCTGTTTTTT.

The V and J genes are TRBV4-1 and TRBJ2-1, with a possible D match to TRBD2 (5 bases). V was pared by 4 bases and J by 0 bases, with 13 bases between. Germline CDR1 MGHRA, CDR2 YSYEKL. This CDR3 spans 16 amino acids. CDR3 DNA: TGCGCCAGCAGCCTAATCAGCGGTAGCTCCTACAATGAGCAGTTCTTC. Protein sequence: CASSLISGSSYNEQFF.

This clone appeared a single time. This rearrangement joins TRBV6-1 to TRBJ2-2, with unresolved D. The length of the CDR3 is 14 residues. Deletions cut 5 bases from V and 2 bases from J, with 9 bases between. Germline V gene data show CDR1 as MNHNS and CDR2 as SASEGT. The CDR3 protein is CASSLWTNTGELFF. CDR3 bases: TGTGCCAGCAGTTTATGGACCAACACCGGGGAGCTGTTTTTT.

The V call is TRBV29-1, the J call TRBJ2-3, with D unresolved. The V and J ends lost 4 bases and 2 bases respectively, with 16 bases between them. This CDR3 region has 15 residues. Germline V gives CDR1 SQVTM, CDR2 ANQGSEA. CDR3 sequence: CSVVLPPLHTDTQYF. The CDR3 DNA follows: TGCAGCGTTGTTCTCCCCCCCCTCCACACAGATACGCAGTATTTT.

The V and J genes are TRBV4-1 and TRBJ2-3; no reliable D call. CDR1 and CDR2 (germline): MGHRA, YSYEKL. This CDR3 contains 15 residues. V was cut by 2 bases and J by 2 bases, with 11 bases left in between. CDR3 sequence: CASSQYPKTTDTQYF. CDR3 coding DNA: TGCGCCAGCAGCCAATACCCAAAAACCACAGATACGCAGTATTTT.

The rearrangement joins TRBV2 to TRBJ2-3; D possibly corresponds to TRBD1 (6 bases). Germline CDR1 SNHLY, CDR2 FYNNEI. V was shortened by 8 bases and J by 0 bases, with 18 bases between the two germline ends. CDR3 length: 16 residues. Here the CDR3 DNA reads TGTGCCAGCGGAATGACAGGAGAATCTAGCACAGATACGCAGTATTTT. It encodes CASGMTGESSTDTQYF. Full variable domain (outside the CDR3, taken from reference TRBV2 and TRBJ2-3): EPEVTQTPSHQVTQMGQEVILRCVPISNHLYFYWYRQILGQKVEFLVSFYNNEISEKSEIFDDQFSVERPDGSNFTLKIRSTKLEDSAMYFCASGMTGESSTDTQYFGPGTRLTVL.

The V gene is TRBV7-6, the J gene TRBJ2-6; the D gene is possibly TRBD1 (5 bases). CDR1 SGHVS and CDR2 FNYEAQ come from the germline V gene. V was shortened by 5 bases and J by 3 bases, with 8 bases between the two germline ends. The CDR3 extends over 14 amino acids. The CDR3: CASSPTGGANVLTF. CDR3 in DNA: TGTGCCAGCAGCCCCACAGGTGGGGCCAACGTCCTGACTTTC. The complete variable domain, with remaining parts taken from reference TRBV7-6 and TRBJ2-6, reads GAGVSQSPRYKVTKRGQDVALRCDPISGHVSLYWYRQALGQGPEFLTYFNYEAQQDKSGLPNDRFSAERPEGSISTLTIQRTEQRDSAMYRCASSPTGGANVLTFGAGSRLTVL.

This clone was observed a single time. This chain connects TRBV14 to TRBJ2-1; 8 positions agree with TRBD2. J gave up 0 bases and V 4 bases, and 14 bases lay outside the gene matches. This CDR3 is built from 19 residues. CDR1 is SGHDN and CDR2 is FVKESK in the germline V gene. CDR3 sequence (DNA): TGTGCCAGCAGCCCCTGGTCGGGACCGGGAGGGGGCTCCTACAATGAGCAGTTCTTC. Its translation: CASSPWSGPGGGSYNEQFF.

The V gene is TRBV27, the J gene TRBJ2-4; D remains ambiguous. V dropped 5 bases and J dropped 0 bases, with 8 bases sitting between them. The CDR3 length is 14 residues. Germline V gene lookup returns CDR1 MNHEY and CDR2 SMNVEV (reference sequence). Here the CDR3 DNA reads TGTGCCAGCAGTCCTAGTGGAGCCAAAAACATTCAGTACTTC. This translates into CASSPSGAKNIQYF.

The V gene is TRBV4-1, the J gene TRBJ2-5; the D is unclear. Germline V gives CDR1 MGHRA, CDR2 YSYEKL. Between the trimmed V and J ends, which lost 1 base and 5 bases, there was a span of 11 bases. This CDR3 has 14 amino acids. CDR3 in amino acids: CASSQARVGETQYF. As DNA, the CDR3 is TGCGCCAGCAGCCAAGCCCGGGTGGGCGAGACCCAGTACTTC.

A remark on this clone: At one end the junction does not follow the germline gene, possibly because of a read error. DNA of the CDR3: TGCGGCGTTGAAGTACAGGGGAACACTGAAGCTTTCTTT. Translating it yields CGVEVQGNTEAFF. The rearrangement uses TRBV29-1 and TRBJ1-1, with a weak D call TRBD1 (6 bases). CDR1 and CDR2 (germline): SQVTM, ANQGSEA. The CDR3 has 13 amino acids.